The sample holds one count of the clone carrying this T cell receptor beta chain. The CDR3 contains 17 residues. V lost 11 bases to trimming and J lost 0 bases; unmatched junction nucleotides: 13. Germline CDR1 SNHLY, CDR2 FYNNEI. The sample belongs to a study of blood T cell repertoires in COVID-19. Study-level background: Samples representing acute and convalescent COVID-19 were sourced from the United States, Italy and Spain. Nucleic acid was either cDNA or gDNA, and it came from T cells, B-cell-depleted T cells, or PBMCs.

Patients in Seattle were enrolled during active infection, then followed longitudinally. How the authors handled the data: Reference gene primer amplification in the assay estimated nucleated cell counts. Assay used: immunoSEQ multiplex PCR; TCRdb lists only in-frame clones, some missing. V and J calls and clone size are as listed in that table; D and trimming were resolved from the DNA. The data show 250,000 to 400,000 clones, roughly 88% seen once. This receptor was taken from a woman aged 25 to 39 with COVID-19, enrolled during active disease. The sequenced material came from peripheral blood. The rearrangement links TRBV2 to TRBJ2-1; 10 bases match TRBD1. CDR3 coding DNA: TGTGCCTGGAGTGGACCGGGACAGGGGAGCTCCTACAATGAGCAGTTCTTC. This codes for CAWSGPGQGSSYNEQFF.